This T cell receptor beta chain came from a study of blood T cell repertoires in COVID-19. Across the study: Collection of acute and convalescent COVID-19 samples took place in the United States, Italy and Spain.

V dropped 4 bases and J dropped 3 bases, with 11 bases sitting between them. The CDR3 has 13 residues. Germline lookup yields CDR1 SGHRS and CDR2 YFSETQ. This table comes from immunoSEQ multiplex PCR, and its TCRdb copy is limited to in-frame clones, with some not included. The sample lists over 95,000 clones, about four fifths occurring once. This TCR was recovered from a woman between 55 and 75 years old with acute or convalescent COVID-19. The source material was peripheral blood. This chain connects TRBV5-1 to TRBJ2-7, with a possible D match to TRBD2 (5 bases). The CDR3 nucleotides are TGCGCCAGCAGCGGTTTACGGGGCTACGAGCAGTACTTC. The encoded protein is CASSGLRGYEQYF.